Listed here are 5 T cell receptor beta chains from one sample, sequenced in a study of T cell changes during pregnancy in multiple sclerosis. This table comes from immunoSEQ multiplex PCR, and its TCRdb copy is limited to in-frame clones, with some not included. Of about 89,000 clones in the sample, 94% were seen once. The material was peripheral blood, obtained in the third trimester of pregnancy. The receptors were gathered from a female donor with multiple sclerosis, enrolled in a pregnancy study.

V usage is TRBV18 and J usage is TRBJ2-7; 9 nucleotides agree with TRBD1. The CDR3 has 20 amino acids. The germline gives CDR1 KGHSH, CDR2 LQKENI. The V gene end was trimmed by 3 bases and the J gene end by 5 bases; junction bases not matched to a gene: 23. CDR3 protein: CASSPTSGTGGRNYPNEQYF. The DNA for the CDR3 is TGTGCCAGCTCACCCACATCAGGAACAGGGGGCCGAAACTATCCCAACGAGCAGTACTTC. The variable domain in full, completed from reference TRBV18 and TRBJ2-7, reads NAGVMQNPRHLVRRRGQEARLRCSPMKGHSHVYWYRQLPEEGLKFMVYLQKENIIDESGMPKERFSAEFPKEGPSILRIQQVVRGDSAAYFCASSPTSGTGGRNYPNEQYFGPGTRLTVT.

This clone was recorded only once. The chain combines TRBV4-2 with TRBJ2-7; the match to TRBD1 covers 7 bases. The germline V gene encodes CDR1 LGHNA and CDR2 YNFKEQ. The CDR3 extends over 15 amino acids. V dropped 5 bases and J dropped 0; count of bases not matched to a gene: 7. The chain's CDR3 is CASSETGMSSYEQYF. For the CDR3, the DNA is TGTGCCAGCAGCGAGACAGGGATGAGCTCCTACGAGCAGTACTTC.

The chain recombines TRBV7-6 with TRBJ2-7, with 9 bases lining up with TRBD2. The CDR3 extends over 15 amino acids. The germline gives CDR1 SGHVS, CDR2 FNYEAQ. Trimming took 1 base from V and 4 from J; bases not matched to a gene: 5. This CDR3 reads CASSLDVAGVYEQYF. DNA of the CDR3: TGTGCCAGCAGCTTAGACGTAGCGGGAGTATACGAGCAGTACTTC. The full variable domain, in which reference TRBV7-6 and TRBJ2-7 provide the parts outside the CDR3, is GAGVSQSPRYKVTKRGQDVALRCDPISGHVSLYWYRQALGQGPEFLTYFNYEAQQDKSGLPNDRFSAERPEGSISTLTIQRTEQRDSAMYRCASSLDVAGVYEQYFGPGTRLTVT.

The J gene is TRBJ1-4, the V gene TRBV18; 7 bases align to TRBD1. V was pared by 4 bases and J by 4 bases, with 6 bases of the junction left unmatched. In germline, CDR1 is KGHSH, CDR2 LQKENI. The CDR3 length is 15 residues. CDR3 DNA sequence: TGTGCCAGCTCACAGCGGACAGGCTTTAATGAAAAACTGTTTTTT. Translating gives CASSQRTGFNEKLFF.

DNA for the CDR3: TGCGCCAGCAGCCAAGAGGCCGGGGGGGGTGGCTACACCTTC. This codes for CASSQEAGGGGYTF. This rearrangement joins TRBV4-3 to TRBJ1-2, with TRBD1 as a possible D gene (5 bases). The CDR3 runs to 14 residues. Trimming took 0 bases from V and 7 from J, leaving 12 bases between them. In germline, CDR1 is LGHNA, CDR2 YSLEER.